This T cell receptor beta chain was obtained from a study of blood T cells in healthy people across ages. Every sample gave at least 5 micrograms of total RNA when it was extracted. A second roughly 6 to 12 cycle PCR used barcoded and J-beta primers. A 12-random-nucleotide template-switch adaptor tagged each cDNA molecule. TCRdb redid the calling of the 5' RACE reads with MiXCR, one entry per CDR3 protein. Among about 1.6 million distinct CDR3 sequences listed, almost 35% were seen once. This clonotype was detected a few times. Looked up from germline, CDR1 is SQVTM and CDR2 is ANQGSEA. V was cut by 7 bases and J by 1 base, with 14 bases left in between. The CDR3 has 13 residues.

Specimen: blood. This clonotype was obtained from a woman between 25 and 40 years old in good health. The rearrangement joins TRBV29-1 to TRBJ2-7, with a tentative D call TRBD1 (6 bases). The CDR3 coding sequence is TGCAGCGCCATTGGGGGCAGTTCCTACGAGCAGTACTTC. This codes for CSAIGGSSYEQYF.